A selection of T cell receptor beta chains follows, all from one sample in a study of blood T cell repertoires in COVID-19. TCRdb's copy holds only in-frame clones and misses some; the assay was immunoSEQ multiplex PCR. Among about 180,000 clones listed, 65% to 90% were seen once. Sequenced sample: peripheral blood. These receptors all come from a human donor in a cohort sampled during active COVID-19. The CDR3 runs from the conserved cysteine through the conserved F or W. D genes are given only for firm matches. Clone size appears in some rows only: once, few, many, or a class for an expanded clone.

J gene | clone size | V gene | D gene | CDR3 protein | CDR3 DNA
TRBJ2-5 | once | TRBV4-2 | TRBD2 | CASSQDQTRGSGGLYQETQYF | TGTGCCAGCAGCCAAGATCAAACAAGGGGTAGCGGGGGGTTGTACCAAGAGACCCAGTACTTC
TRBJ1-5 | once | TRBV6-2/TRBV6-3 | TRBD1 | CASSKTGSGQHIQPQHF | TGTGCCAGCAGTAAGACAGGGTCCGGACAGCACATCCAGCCCCAGCATTTT
TRBJ2-7 | - | TRBV15 | TRBD1 | CATSRDKGAGGYEQYF | TGTGCCACCAGCAGAGATAAGGGGGCAGGGGGCTACGAGCAGTACTTC
TRBJ2-1 | - | TRBV11-2 | - | CASSLVGGLNEQFF | TGTGCCAGCAGCTTAGTCGGCGGCTTGAATGAGCAGTTCTTC
TRBJ1-1 | - | TRBV7-9 | TRBD1 | CASSPRTGNTEAFF | TGTGCCAGCAGCCCCCGGACAGGGAACACTGAAGCTTTCTTT
TRBJ1-3 | few | TRBV18 | TRBD1 | CASSPTGGISGNTIYF | TGTGCCAGCTCACCGACAGGGGGCATCTCTGGAAACACCATATATTTT
TRBJ2-5 | - | TRBV28 | TRBD2 | CASSLGGLGLAGAQRETQYF | TGTGCCAGCAGCCTAGGTGGGTTAGGGCTAGCGGGAGCCCAGCGGGAGACCCAGTACTTC
TRBJ2-7 | - | TRBV29-1 | - | CSVDSSGSYEQYF | TGCAGCGTTGACTCCTCCGGCTCCTACGAGCAGTACTTC
TRBJ1-5 | - | TRBV10-3 | - | CAQRQDLNQPQHF | TGTGCCCAGAGACAAGACCTCAATCAGCCCCAGCATTTT
TRBJ2-7 | - | TRBV10-3 | TRBD1 | CAISGTGSGEQYF | TGTGCCATCAGTGGGACAGGGTCGGGCGAGCAGTACTTC
TRBJ2-1 | once | TRBV7-7 | TRBD1 | CASSRTGGRYNEQFF | TGTGCTAGCAGCCGGACAGGGGGCCGGTACAATGAGCAGTTCTTC
TRBJ2-7 | - | TRBV7-9 | TRBD1 | CASSPSLRGREQYF | TGTGCCAGCAGCCCCTCCCTCAGGGGGAGAGAGCAGTACTTC
TRBJ1-2 | - | TRBV5-1 | - | CASSPQGLDYGYTF | TGCGCCAGCAGCCCGCAGGGTCTTGACTATGGCTACACCTTC
TRBJ2-7 | - | TRBV5-1 | - | CASRRGPYEQYF | TGCGCCAGCAGGCGGGGTCCCTACGAGCAGTACTTC
TRBJ1-2 | - | TRBV15 | - | CATSRDRSLNYGYTF | TGTGCCACCAGCAGAGATCGGTCCCTGAACTATGGCTACACCTTC
TRBJ1-6 | - | TRBV9 | - | CASSVGRSSYNSPLHF | TGTGCCAGCAGCGTAGGTAGGAGCTCCTATAATTCACCCCTCCACTTT
TRBJ2-3 | - | TRBV19 | TRBD2 | CASSNRGEADTQYF | TGTGCCAGTAGTAACCGGGGGGAGGCAGATACGCAGTATTTT
TRBJ1-3 | - | TRBV9 | TRBD1 | CASSVGGTGGSGNTIYF | TGTGCCAGCAGCGTAGGAGGGACAGGAGGCTCTGGAAACACCATATATTTT
TRBJ1-6 | - | TRBV7-3 | - | CASSLRDRNNSPLHF | TGTGCCAGCAGCTTAAGAGACAGGAATAATTCACCCCTCCACTTT
TRBJ1-1 | - | TRBV7-6 | - | CASSLGGFGVSMNTEAFF | TGTGCCAGCAGCTTAGGAGGATTCGGGGTATCCATGAACACTGAAGCTTTCTTT
TRBJ2-7 | - | TRBV9 | TRBD1 | CASSPGTDSTRKYF | TGTGCCAGCAGCCCTGGGACAGATTCTACGCGAAAGTACTTC
TRBJ1-6 | - | TRBV27 | - | CASSPLKALMDSPLHF | TGTGCCAGCAGCCCATTGAAAGCCCTCATGGATTCACCCCTCCACTTT
TRBJ1-6 | few | TRBV19 | - | CASSIGGSSYNSPLHF | TGTGCCAGTAGTATCGGAGGGAGCTCCTATAATTCACCCCTCCACTTT
TRBJ2-7 | few | TRBV11-2 | TRBD1 | CASSLGRQGSYEQYF | TGTGCCAGCAGCTTAGGGAGACAGGGCTCCTACGAGCAGTACTTC
TRBJ2-1 | - | TRBV6-2/TRBV6-3 | - | CASSYSDSYNEQFF | TGTGCCAGCAGTTACTCGGACAGTTACAATGAGCAGTTCTTC
TRBJ2-3 | - | TRBV19 | TRBD2 | CASSIAPAGLAGTDTQYF | TGTGCCAGTAGTATAGCCCCAGCGGGGCTAGCGGGCACAGATACGCAGTATTTT
TRBJ2-6 | - | TRBV5-1 | TRBD2 | CASSLGLAGASSGANVLTF | TGCGCCAGCAGCTTGGGGCTAGCGGGGGCTAGCTCTGGGGCCAACGTCCTGACTTTC
TRBJ2-7 | few | TRBV27 | - | CASSLSSYEQYF | TGTGCCAGCAGTCTTAGTTCTTACGAGCAGTACTTC
TRBJ1-2 | - | TRBV7-8 | TRBD1 | CASSPGQGHANYGYTF | TGTGCCAGCAGCCCGGGACAGGGGCACGCTAACTATGGCTACACCTTC
TRBJ2-1 | - | TRBV11-2 | TRBD2 | CASSLVSGGAYNEQFF | TGTGCCAGCAGCTTAGTTAGCGGGGGGGCGTACAATGAGCAGTTCTTC
TRBJ2-7 | few | TRBV3-1/TRBV3-2 | - | CASSLSYEQYF | TGTGCCAGCAGCCTATCCTACGAGCAGTACTTC